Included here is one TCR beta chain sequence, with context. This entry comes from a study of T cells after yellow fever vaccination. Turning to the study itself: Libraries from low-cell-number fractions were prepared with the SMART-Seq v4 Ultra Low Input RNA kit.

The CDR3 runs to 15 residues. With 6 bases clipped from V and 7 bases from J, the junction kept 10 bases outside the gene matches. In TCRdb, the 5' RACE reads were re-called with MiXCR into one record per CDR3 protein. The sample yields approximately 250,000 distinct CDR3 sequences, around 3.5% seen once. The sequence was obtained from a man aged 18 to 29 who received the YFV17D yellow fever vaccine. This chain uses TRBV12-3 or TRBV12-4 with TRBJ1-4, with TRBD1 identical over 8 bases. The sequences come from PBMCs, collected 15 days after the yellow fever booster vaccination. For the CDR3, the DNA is TGTGCCAGCAGGCCTCCGGGACAGGAGGGTGAAAAACTGTTTTTT. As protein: CASRPPGQEGEKLFF.